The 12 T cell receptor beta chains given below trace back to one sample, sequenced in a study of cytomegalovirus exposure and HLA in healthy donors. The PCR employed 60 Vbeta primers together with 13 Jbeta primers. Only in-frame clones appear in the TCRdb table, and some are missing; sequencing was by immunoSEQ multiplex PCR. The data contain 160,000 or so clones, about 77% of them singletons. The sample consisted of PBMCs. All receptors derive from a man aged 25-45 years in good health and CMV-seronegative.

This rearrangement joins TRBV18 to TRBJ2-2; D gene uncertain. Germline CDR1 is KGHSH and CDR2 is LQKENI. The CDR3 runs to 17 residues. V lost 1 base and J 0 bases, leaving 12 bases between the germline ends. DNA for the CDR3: TGTGCCAGCTCACCACAGCCAAACAGAGCGAACACCGGGGAGCTGTTTTTT. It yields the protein CASSPQPNRANTGELFF.

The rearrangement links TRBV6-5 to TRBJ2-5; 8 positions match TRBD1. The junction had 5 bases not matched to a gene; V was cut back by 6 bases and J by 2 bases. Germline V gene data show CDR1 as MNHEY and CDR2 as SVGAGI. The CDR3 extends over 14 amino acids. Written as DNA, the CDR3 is TGTGCCAGCAGAACTACAGGGGGTCAAGAGACCCAGTACTTC. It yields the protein CASRTTGGQETQYF.

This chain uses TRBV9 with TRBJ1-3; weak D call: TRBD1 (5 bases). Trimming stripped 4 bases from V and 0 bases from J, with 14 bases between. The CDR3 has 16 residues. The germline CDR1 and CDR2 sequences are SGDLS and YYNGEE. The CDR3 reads CASSPLGGNSGNTIYF. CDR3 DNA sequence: TGTGCCAGCAGCCCCCTGGGGGGTAACTCTGGAAACACCATATATTTT.

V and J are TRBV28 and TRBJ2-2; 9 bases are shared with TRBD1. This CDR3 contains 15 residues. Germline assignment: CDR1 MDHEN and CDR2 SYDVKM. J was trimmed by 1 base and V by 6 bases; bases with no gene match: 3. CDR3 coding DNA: TGTGCCAGCAGCACAGGGGGCCGGAACACCGGGGAGCTGTTTTTT. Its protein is CASSTGGRNTGELFF.

The CDR3 protein is CAGRGTGFGEQFF. The CDR3 DNA reads as TGTGCCGGGCGGGGGACAGGATTCGGTGAGCAGTTCTTC. The chain has TRBV30 and TRBJ2-1, with D maybe TRBD1 (8 bases). V was shortened by 8 bases and J by 9 bases, with 20 bases between the two germline ends. Germline V gene lookup returns CDR1 GTSNPN and CDR2 SVGIG (reference sequence). The CDR3 is 13 amino acids.

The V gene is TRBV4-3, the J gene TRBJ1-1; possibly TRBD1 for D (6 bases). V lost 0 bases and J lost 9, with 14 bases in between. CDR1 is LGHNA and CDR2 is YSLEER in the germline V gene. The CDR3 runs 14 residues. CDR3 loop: CASSQDGTSAQAFF. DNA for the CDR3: TGCGCCAGCAGCCAAGATGGGACATCAGCCCAAGCTTTCTTT.

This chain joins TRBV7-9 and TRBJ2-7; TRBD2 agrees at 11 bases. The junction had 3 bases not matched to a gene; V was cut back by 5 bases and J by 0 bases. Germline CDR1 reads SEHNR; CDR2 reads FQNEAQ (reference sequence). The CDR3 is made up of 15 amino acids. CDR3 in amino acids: CASSVGLADSYEQYF. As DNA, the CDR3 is TGTGCCAGCAGCGTGGGACTAGCGGACTCCTACGAGCAGTACTTC.

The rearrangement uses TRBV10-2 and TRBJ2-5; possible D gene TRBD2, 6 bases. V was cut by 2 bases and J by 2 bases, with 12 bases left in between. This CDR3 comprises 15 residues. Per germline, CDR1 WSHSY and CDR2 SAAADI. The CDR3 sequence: CASSEEAGTQETQYF. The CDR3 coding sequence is TGCGCCAGCAGTGAGGAAGCGGGTACACAAGAGACCCAGTACTTC.

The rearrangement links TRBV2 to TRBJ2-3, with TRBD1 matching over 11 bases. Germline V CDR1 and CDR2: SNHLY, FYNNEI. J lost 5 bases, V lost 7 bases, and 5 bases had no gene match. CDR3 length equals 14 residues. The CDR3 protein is CASNQDRGQDTQYF. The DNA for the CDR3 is TGTGCCAGCAATCAGGACAGGGGGCAAGATACGCAGTATTTT. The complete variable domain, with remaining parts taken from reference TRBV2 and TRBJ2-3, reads EPEVTQTPSHQVTQMGQEVILRCVPISNHLYFYWYRQILGQKVEFLVSFYNNEISEKSEIFDDQFSVERPDGSNFTLKIRSTKLEDSAMYFCASNQDRGQDTQYFGPGTRLTVL.

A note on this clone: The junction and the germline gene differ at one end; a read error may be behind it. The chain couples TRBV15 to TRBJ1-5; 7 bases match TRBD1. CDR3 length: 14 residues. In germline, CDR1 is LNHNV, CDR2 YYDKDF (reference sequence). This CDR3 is CASSRGQPKSPQHF. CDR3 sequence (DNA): TGTGCCTCCAGCAGGGGACAGCCCAAGTCGCCCCAGCATTTT. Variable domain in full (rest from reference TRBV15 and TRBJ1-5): DAMVIQNPRYQVTQFGKPVTLSCSQTLNHNVMYWYQQKSSQAPKLLFHYYDKDFNNEADTPDNFQSRRPNTSFCFLDIRSPGLGDTAMYLCASSRGQPKSPQHFGDGTRLSIL.

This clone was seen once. The CDR3 reads CASIDTEAFF. The CDR3 coding sequence is TGTGCCAGCATCGACACTGAAGCTTTCTTT. V and J are TRBV6-1 and TRBJ1-1; D unclear. Germline CDR1 is MNHNS and CDR2 is SASEGT. CDR3 length: 10 residues. V lost 7 bases and J lost 3, with 3 bases in between.

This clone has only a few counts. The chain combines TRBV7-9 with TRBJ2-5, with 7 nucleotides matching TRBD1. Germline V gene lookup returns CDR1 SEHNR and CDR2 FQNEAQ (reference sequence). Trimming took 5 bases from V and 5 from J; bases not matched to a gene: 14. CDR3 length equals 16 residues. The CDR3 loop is CASSGQGTAPWETQYF. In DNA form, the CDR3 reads TGTGCCAGCAGCGGTCAAGGGACAGCCCCGTGGGAGACCCAGTACTTC. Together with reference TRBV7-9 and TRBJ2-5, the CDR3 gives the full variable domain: DTGVSQNPRHKITKRGQNVTFRCDPISEHNRLYWYRQTLGQGPEFLTYFQNEAQLEKSRLLSDRFSAERPKGSFSTLEIQRTEQGDSAMYLCASSGQGTAPWETQYFGPGTRLLVL.